This T cell receptor (beta chain) was identified in a study of T cells in women clearing cervical HPV infection. Study summary: Blood came at first lesion visit for cases, post-clearance for controls. Broader study findings: Repertoire richness, not evenness, was significantly elevated in CIN3+ cases versus controls.

Worth noting for this clone: The antigen is not known. The CDR3 end lies 3 residues beyond the end of the read and is filled in from the germline J gene.

MY09/MY11 PCR detected cervical HPV DNA; dot-blot assigned genotypes. The germline V gene encodes CDR1 MNHEY and CDR2 SVGEGT. The length of the CDR3 is 16 residues. Produced via immunoSEQ multiplex PCR; TCRdb's table is partial and in-frame only. The repertoire table contains roughly 47,000 clones. The clonotype comes from a woman aged 18 to 75 with a cervical HPV16 infection that either progressed to CIN3+ or cleared (not recorded which). The chain joins TRBV6-2 or TRBV6-3 to TRBJ1-2; D uncertain. Specimen: blood buffy coat. The covered CDR3 bases are TGTGCCAGCAGATTACTAGCGGAAGGAAAGAACAATGAC. Its translation is CASRLLAEGKNND. In full, the CDR3 reads CASRLLAEGKNNDYTF.